This TCR beta chain is from a study of T cells in localized non-small cell lung cancer. On this clone itself: Its antigen is not identified.

The assay was immunoSEQ multiplex PCR, and TCRdb's table has in-frame clones only and misses some. The data show approximately 65,000 clones, approximately 80% seen once. General study points: Without multi-region sequencing, intratumor heterogeneity could not be excluded. In adjacent lung appeared a median 57 of the top 100 tumor clones. Higher blood T cell density went with longer overall survival. Clonality of T cells reached its maximum in uninvolved adjacent lung, surpassing tumor.

The ends were cut back, 0 bases at V and 2 bases at J, with 8 bases in the middle. Germline CDR1 reads ENHRY; CDR2 reads SYGVKD. The CDR3 runs to 15 residues. The material sequenced was PBMCs, taken before any cancer treatment. The TCR originated in a man between 35 and 75 years old with stage II lung adenocarcinoma. The V and J genes are TRBV10-3 and TRBJ1-5, with D perhaps matching TRBD1 (5 bases). In nucleotides, the CDR3 is TGTGCCATCAGTGAGTCGAAAGGGGGCAATCAGCCCCAGCATTTT. It is translated as CAISESKGGNQPQHF.